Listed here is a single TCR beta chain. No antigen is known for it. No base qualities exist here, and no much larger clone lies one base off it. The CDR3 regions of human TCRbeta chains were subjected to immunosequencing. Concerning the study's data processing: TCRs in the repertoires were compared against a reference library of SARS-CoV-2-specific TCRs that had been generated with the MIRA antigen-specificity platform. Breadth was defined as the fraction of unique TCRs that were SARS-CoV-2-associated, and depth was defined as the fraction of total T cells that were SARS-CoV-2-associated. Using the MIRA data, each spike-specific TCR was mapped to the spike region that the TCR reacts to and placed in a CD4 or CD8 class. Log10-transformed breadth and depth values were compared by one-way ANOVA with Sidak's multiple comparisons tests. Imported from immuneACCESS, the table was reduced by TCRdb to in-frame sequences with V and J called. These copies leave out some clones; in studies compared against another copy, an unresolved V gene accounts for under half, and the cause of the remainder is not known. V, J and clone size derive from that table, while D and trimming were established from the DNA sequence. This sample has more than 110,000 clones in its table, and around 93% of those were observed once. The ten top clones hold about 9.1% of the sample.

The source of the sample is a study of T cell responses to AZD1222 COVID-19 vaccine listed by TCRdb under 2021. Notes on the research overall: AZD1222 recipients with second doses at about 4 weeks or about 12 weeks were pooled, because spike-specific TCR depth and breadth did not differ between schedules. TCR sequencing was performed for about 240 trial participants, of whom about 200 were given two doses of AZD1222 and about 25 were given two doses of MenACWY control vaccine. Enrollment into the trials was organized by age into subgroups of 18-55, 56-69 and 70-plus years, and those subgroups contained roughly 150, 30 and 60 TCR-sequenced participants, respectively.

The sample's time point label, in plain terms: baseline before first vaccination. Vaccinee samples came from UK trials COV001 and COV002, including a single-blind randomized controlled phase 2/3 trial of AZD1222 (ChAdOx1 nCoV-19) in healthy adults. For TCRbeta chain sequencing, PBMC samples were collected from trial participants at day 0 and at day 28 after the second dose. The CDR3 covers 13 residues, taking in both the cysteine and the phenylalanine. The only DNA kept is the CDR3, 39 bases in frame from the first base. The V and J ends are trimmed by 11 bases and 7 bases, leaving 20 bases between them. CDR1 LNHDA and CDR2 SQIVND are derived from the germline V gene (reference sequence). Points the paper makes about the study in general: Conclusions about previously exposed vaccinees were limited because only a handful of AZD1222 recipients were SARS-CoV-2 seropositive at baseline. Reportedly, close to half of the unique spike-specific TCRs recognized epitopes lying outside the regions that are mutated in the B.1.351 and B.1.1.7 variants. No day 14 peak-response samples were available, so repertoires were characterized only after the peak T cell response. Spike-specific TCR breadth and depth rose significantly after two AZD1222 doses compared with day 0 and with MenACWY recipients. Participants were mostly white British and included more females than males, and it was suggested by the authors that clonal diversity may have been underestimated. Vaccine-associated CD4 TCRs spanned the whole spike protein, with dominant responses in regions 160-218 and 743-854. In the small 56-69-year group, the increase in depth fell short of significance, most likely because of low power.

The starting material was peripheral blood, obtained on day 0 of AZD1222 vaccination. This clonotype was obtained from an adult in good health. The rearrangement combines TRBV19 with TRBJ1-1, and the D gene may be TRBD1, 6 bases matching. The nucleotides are TGTGCCGGAAGAAACCGGGACACAAGTGAAGCTTTCTTT. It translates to CAGRNRDTSEAFF.